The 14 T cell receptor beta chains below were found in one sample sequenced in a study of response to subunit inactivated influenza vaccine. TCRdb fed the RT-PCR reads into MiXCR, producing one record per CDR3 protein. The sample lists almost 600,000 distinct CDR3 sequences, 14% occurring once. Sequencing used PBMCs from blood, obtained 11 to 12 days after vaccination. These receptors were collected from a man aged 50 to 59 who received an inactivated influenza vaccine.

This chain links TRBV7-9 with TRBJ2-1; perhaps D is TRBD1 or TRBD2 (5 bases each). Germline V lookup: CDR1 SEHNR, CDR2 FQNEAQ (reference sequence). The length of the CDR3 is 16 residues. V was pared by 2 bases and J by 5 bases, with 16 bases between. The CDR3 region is CASSLRGRGYNNEQFF. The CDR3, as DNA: TGTGCCAGCAGCTTACGGGGAAGGGGTTACAACAATGAGCAGTTCTTC.

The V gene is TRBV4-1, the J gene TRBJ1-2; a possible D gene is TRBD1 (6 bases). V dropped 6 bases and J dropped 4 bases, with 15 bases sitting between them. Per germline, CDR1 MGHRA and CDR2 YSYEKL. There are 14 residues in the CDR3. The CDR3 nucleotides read TGCGCCAGCAGGGGGGGGCCGTCATCCTATGGCTACACCTTC. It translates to CASRGGPSSYGYTF.

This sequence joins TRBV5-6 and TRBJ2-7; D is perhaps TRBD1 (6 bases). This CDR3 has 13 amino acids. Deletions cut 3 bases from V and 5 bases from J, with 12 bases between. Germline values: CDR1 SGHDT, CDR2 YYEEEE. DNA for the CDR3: TGTGCCAGCAGCTCCGGGACAACAGACGAGCAGTACTTC. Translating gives CASSSGTTDEQYF.

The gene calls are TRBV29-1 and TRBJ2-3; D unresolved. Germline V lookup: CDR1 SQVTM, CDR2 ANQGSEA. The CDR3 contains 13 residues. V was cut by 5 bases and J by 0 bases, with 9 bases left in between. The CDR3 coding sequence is TGCAGCGTTCGTCGGTCTAGCACAGATACGCAGTATTTT. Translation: CSVRRSSTDTQYF.

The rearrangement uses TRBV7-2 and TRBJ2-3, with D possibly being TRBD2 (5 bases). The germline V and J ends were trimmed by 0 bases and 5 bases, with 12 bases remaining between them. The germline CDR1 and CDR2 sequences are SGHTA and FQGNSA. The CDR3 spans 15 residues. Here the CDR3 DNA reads TGTGCCAGCAGCTTAGCGGGAGTGAGTGGAGATACGCAGTATTTT. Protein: CASSLAGVSGDTQYF.

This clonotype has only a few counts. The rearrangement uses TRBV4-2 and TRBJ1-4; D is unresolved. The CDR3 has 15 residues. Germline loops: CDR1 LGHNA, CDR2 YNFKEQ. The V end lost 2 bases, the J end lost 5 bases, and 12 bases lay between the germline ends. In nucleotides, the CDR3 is TGTGCCAGCAGCCAAAATGCTGGAGGGAATGAAAAACTGTTTTTT. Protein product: CASSQNAGGNEKLFF.

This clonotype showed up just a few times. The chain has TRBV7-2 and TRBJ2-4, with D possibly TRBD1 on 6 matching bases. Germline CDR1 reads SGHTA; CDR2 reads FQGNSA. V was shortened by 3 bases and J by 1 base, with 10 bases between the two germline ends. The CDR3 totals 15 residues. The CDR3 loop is CASSFRGAAKNIQYF. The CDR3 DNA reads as TGTGCCAGCAGCTTCAGGGGAGCGGCCAAAAACATTCAGTACTTC.

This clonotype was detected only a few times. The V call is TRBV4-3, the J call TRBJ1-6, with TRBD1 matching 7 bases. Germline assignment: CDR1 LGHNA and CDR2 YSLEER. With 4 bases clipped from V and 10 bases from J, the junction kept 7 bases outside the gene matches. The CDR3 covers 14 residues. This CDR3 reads CASSRLQGLSPLHF. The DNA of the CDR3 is TGCGCCAGCAGCCGACTACAGGGGCTATCACCCCTCCACTTT.

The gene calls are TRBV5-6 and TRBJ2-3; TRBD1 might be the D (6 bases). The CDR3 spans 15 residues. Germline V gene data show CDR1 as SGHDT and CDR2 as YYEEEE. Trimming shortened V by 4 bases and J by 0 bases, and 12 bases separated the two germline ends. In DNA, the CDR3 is TGTGCCAGCAGCCGCGGACAGACTAGCACAGATACGCAGTATTTT. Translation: CASSRGQTSTDTQYF.

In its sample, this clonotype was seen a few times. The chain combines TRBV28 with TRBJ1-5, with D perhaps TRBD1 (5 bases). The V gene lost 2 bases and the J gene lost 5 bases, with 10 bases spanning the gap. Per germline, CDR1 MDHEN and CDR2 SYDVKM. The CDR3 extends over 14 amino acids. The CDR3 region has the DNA TGTGCCAGCAGTTTAGGGGCAGAAGATCAGCCCCAGCATTTT. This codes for CASSLGAEDQPQHF.

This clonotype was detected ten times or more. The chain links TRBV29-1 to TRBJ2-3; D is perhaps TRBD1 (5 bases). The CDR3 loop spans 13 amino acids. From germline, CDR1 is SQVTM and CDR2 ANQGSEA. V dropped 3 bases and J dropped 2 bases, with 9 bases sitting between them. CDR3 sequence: CSVEQTVTDTQYF. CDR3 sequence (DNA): TGCAGCGTTGAGCAGACAGTCACAGATACGCAGTATTTT.

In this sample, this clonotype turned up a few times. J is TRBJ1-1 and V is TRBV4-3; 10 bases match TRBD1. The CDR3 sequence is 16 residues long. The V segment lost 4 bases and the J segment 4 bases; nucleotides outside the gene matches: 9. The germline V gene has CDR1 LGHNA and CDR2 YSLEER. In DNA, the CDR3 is TGCGCCAGCAGCCTACGGGACAGGGGAGCGGGCACTGAAGCTTTCTTT. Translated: CASSLRDRGAGTEAFF.

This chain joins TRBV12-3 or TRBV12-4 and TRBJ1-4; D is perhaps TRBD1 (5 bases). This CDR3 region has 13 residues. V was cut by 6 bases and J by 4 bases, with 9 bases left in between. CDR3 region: CASRLGGNEKLFF. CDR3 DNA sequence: TGTGCCAGCAGGCTCGGGGGTAATGAAAAACTGTTTTTT.

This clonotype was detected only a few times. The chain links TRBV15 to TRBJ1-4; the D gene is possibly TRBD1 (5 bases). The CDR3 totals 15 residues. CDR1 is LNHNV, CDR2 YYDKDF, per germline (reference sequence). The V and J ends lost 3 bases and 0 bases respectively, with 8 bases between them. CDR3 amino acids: CATSSRGSTNEKLFF. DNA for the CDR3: TGTGCCACCAGCAGCCGGGGCTCAACTAATGAAAAACTGTTTTTT.